Sequencing of this TCR beta chain was carried out in a study of human T cells and chemical hapten exposure. Documented time point: patch test 1, 2 weeks after DPC sensitization. The treatment is: therapeutic diphenylcyclopropenone sensitization with weekly scalp DPC. The starting material, unfractionated whole blood, was used for total RNA extraction. Study results and limitations: Expanded TCRs made up significantly more big CDR3 similarity clusters than controls did.

This clonotype was counted a few times. Its antigen is still unknown. TCRdb fed the RACE reads into MiXCR, producing one record per CDR3 protein. This table holds 300,000 to 400,000 distinct CDR3 sequences, around 7% found once. The germline V gene encodes CDR1 MNHNY and CDR2 SVGAGI (reference sequence). This CDR3 comprises 11 residues. Trimming removed 0 bases at V and 7 bases at J, with 3 bases between. The specimen was whole blood, collected in connection with sensitization to the hapten diphenylcyclopropenone (DPC). The chain employs TRBV6-6 and TRBJ2-5, with no clear D. The sequence was obtained from a woman younger than 30 with alopecia areata. Some clones in this sample may be carry-over from other donors' samples. The CDR3: CASSYSGTQYF. CDR3 nucleotide sequence: TGTGCCAGCAGTTACTCTGGGACCCAGTACTTC.